Below, 12 T cell receptor beta chains from the same sample are listed, as sequenced in a study of blood T cell repertoires in COVID-19. TCRdb's table, derived via immunoSEQ multiplex PCR, lists solely in-frame clones and lacks some. The sample yields around 150,000 clones, around four fifths seen once. The specimen was PBMCs or T cells enriched from blood (not recorded which). Every receptor here comes from a man aged 65 to 79 who had been exposed to COVID-19.

In this sample, this clone turned up a few times. The chain joins TRBV6-2 or TRBV6-3 to TRBJ1-2; possible D gene TRBD1, 5 bases. The germline V gene encodes CDR1 MNHEY and CDR2 SVGEGT. Trimming removed 6 bases from V and 0 bases from J, with 26 bases in between. The length of the CDR3 is 19 residues. CDR3 region: CASSPTRTGVQGPNYGYTF. DNA for the CDR3: TGTGCCAGCAGCCCGACGAGGACGGGCGTCCAGGGTCCTAACTATGGCTACACCTTC.

The chain uses TRBV11-2 and TRBJ1-2; D is perhaps TRBD1 (6 bases). The CDR3 runs to 14 residues. CDR1 SGHAT and CDR2 FQNNGV come from the germline V gene. Trimming cost V 2 bases and J 6 bases, with 13 bases left between them. In nucleotides, the CDR3 is TGTGCCAGCAGCTTACGAGTCAGGGACAATGGCTACACCTTC. This gives the protein CASSLRVRDNGYTF. Looking up the rest from reference TRBV11-2 and TRBJ1-2 gives the full variable domain: EAGVAQSPRYKIIEKRQSVAFWCNPISGHATLYWYQQILGQGPKLLIQFQNNGVVDDSQLPKDRFSAERLKGVDSTLKIQPAKLEDSAVYLCASSLRVRDNGYTFGSGTRLTVV.

The chain carries TRBV20-1 and TRBJ1-5; D remains ambiguous. Germline loops: CDR1 DFQATT, CDR2 SNEGSKA (reference sequence). The CDR3 has 14 residues. V shed 3 bases and J shed 2 bases, with 11 bases lying between them. Here the CDR3 DNA reads TGCAGTGCTAGTTCGGGTTTAGGCAATCAGCCCCAGCATTTT. Its translation is CSASSGLGNQPQHF.

Turning to this clone: Different DNA sequences within this sample yield the same CDR3. The V call is TRBV6-1, the J call TRBJ2-7; 11 nucleotides match TRBD1. The germline gives CDR1 MNHNS, CDR2 SASEGT. This CDR3 is built from 15 residues. V gave up 0 bases and J gave up 4 bases; unmatched junction bases: 2. The CDR3 sequence: CASSEAGTGGYEQYF. The CDR3 coding sequence is TGTGCCAGCAGTGAAGCAGGGACAGGGGGTTACGAGCAGTACTTC.

The chain combines TRBV29-1 with TRBJ2-3; 10 bases are a match to TRBD2. The V gene's germline CDR1 is SQVTM and CDR2 ANQGSEA. This CDR3 region has 17 residues. The junction had 11 bases not matched to a gene; V was cut back by 5 bases and J by 0 bases. The CDR3 spells CSVSPGLAHISTDTQYF. CDR3 sequence (DNA): TGCAGCGTTAGCCCGGGACTAGCGCACATCAGCACAGATACGCAGTATTTT.

There are a few counts of this clone. The chain joins TRBV19 to TRBJ2-1; no clear D. The ends were cut back, 3 bases at V and 5 bases at J, with 8 bases in the middle. This CDR3 is built from 13 residues. Germline V gives CDR1 LNHDA, CDR2 SQIVND (reference sequence). DNA for the CDR3: TGTGCCAGTAGTATCAATCGAGACAATGAGCAGTTCTTC. Translated, it gives CASSINRDNEQFF.

V is TRBV5-1 and J is TRBJ1-1; a possible D gene is TRBD1 (6 bases). The germline V gene has CDR1 SGHRS and CDR2 YFSETQ. V was shortened by 3 bases and J by 0 bases, with 12 bases between the two germline ends. This CDR3 region has 15 residues. For the CDR3, the DNA is TGCGCCAGCAGCTCCACGACAGGTATGAACACTGAAGCTTTCTTT. Amino acids: CASSSTTGMNTEAFF.

The chain has TRBV24-1 and TRBJ1-3; the D is unclear. Germline V gene data show CDR1 as KGHDR and CDR2 as SFDVKD. There are 16 residues in the CDR3. V lost 5 bases to trimming and J lost 0 bases, with 13 bases between them. CDR3 sequence: CATSGPGFDSGNTIYF. CDR3 sequence (DNA): TGTGCCACCAGTGGGCCCGGGTTCGACTCTGGAAACACCATATATTTT.

The V and J genes are TRBV6-5 and TRBJ1-2, with 7 nucleotides matching TRBD1. Germline lookup yields CDR1 MNHEY and CDR2 SVGAGI. With 10 bases clipped from V and 5 bases from J, the junction kept 10 bases outside the gene matches. This CDR3 contains 13 residues. CDR3 nucleotides: TGTGCCACCCGACAGACAGGGTCGTATGGCTACACCTTC. This encodes CATRQTGSYGYTF.

For this clone: This specimen includes other DNA sequences encoding the same CDR3. The chain combines TRBV27 with TRBJ1-5; D not certain. This CDR3 has 13 amino acids. V dropped 3 bases and J dropped 4 bases, with 7 bases sitting between them. The V gene's germline CDR1 is MNHEY and CDR2 SMNVEV (reference sequence). In DNA form, the CDR3 reads TGTGCCAGCAGTTTCCGGGGAAATCAGCCCCAGCATTTT. Residues: CASSFRGNQPQHF.

V usage is TRBV5-5 and J usage is TRBJ2-3; no clear D gene. The CDR3 extends over 12 amino acids. Trimming removed 3 bases at V and 3 bases at J, with 5 bases between. Per the germline V gene, CDR1 is SGHKS and CDR2 is YYEKEE (reference sequence). As DNA, the CDR3 is TGTGCCAGCAGCTACCGGACAGATACGCAGTATTTT. Translation: CASSYRTDTQYF.

The chain carries TRBV25-1 and TRBJ2-3, with 8 bases fitting TRBD1. Germline V gene data show CDR1 as MGHDK and CDR2 as SYGVNS. The CDR3 sequence is 15 residues long. With 7 bases clipped from V and 2 bases from J, the junction kept 8 bases outside the gene matches. Here the CDR3 reads CASTPTGQVTDTQYF. The DNA of the CDR3 is TGTGCCAGCACACCAACGGGACAGGTCACAGATACGCAGTATTTT.